The clone carrying this TCR beta chain was observed many times. Its antigen is still unknown. With 10-nucleotide random UMIs included, cDNA was synthesized by 5'RACE. Via MiXCR, TCRdb re-called the 5' RACE reads, giving one row per CDR3 protein. The data hold about 120,000 distinct CDR3 sequences, with about 3.4% observed a single time. The sample originates from a study of neurological immune-mediated disorders. With 1 base clipped from V and 3 bases from J, the junction kept 10 bases outside the gene matches. This CDR3 has 16 amino acids. Germline V gene data show CDR1 as DFQATT and CDR2 as SNEGSKA (reference sequence). Study-level points and caveats: Patients with HTLV-1-associated myelopathy showed the most TCR clonal expansion. Those with multiple sclerosis showed the least, falling below healthy controls. The study phylogenetically grouped the repertoires of 18 of 34 multiple sclerosis patients into one related-CDR3 cluster, a possible signature. None of the features examined (clinical or MRI) was associated with the multiple sclerosis repertoire cluster.

This receptor was taken from a woman under 40 with multiple sclerosis. The V and J genes are TRBV20-1 and TRBJ2-3, with 7 bases matching TRBD2. Sequenced input: PBMCs. Here the CDR3 DNA reads TGCAGTGCTAGAGCCCTCCTAGCGGACTCAACAGATACGCAGTATTTT. The encoded protein is CSARALLADSTDTQYF.